This T cell receptor (beta chain) was captured by sequencing in a study of identical twins. Study observations and caveats: Beta out-of-frame sequences showed weaker excess sharing between twins. In cord blood, abundant beta clonotypes had fewer insertions; memory showed no trend. The presence of invariant MAIT and iNKT cells could partly confound analyses of zero-insertion sequences.

The CDR3 runs to 15 residues. Germline CDR1 is MNHEY and CDR2 is SVGAGI. The germline V and J ends were trimmed by 6 bases and 1 base, with 13 bases remaining between them. At least ten counts were recorded for this clonotype. Its cognate antigen is unknown. After template switching added a universal primer site, the resulting cDNA carried unique molecular identifiers. TCRdb itself ran the 5' RACE reads through MiXCR, one entry per CDR3 protein. The table includes more than 1.5 million distinct CDR3 sequences, about 30% detected once. The TCR sequence derives from a newborn girl in good health. This chain connects TRBV6-5 to TRBJ2-4, with a weak D call TRBD1 (6 bases). Sequenced: cord blood. CDR3 in amino acids: CASRRTQGAKNIQYF. CDR3 sequence (DNA): TGTGCCAGCAGACGAACTCAGGGGGCCAAAAACATTCAGTACTTC.